These 16 T cell receptor beta chains were sequenced from one sample in a study of graft-versus-host responses after intestinal transplantation. The antigens of these receptors remain unknown. Sequencing was performed with immunoSEQ multiplex PCR; in TCRdb, only in-frame clones are kept and a portion is missing. The sample contains some 50,000 clones, approximately 84% of which appear only once. The source material was unstimulated CD4+ T cells sorted from spleen or lymph node cells, sampled before transplant. The receptor source for this set is a human donor who was the organ donor for an intestinal transplant.

The sample holds a few counts of this clone. V gene TRBV30 combines with J gene TRBJ1-2; tentative D call: TRBD1 (5 bases). This CDR3 region has 12 residues. V lost 1 base, J lost 2 bases, and 5 bases lay in between. Germline V gene lookup returns CDR1 GTSNPN and CDR2 SVGIG (reference sequence). The CDR3: CAWSGTNYGYTF. CDR3 nucleotide sequence: TGTGCCTGGAGTGGGACAAACTATGGCTACACCTTC.

This clone was seen only a few times. The CDR3 DNA sequence: TGTGCCAGCAGTTTTCTCGGAGGCGAGCAGTACTTC. This encodes CASSFLGGEQYF. The V call is TRBV27, the J call TRBJ2-7; D might be TRBD2 (5 bases). Germline-derived CDR1 and CDR2 are MNHEY and SMNVEV (reference sequence). Trimming took off 3 bases at V and 6 bases at J, with 9 bases between the two ends. The CDR3 has 12 residues.

As regards this clone: At one end, the junction sequence differs from germline, possibly due to a read error. Additional DNA sequences in this sample encode the identical CDR3. This rearrangement joins TRBV6-1 to TRBJ2-5; D tentatively reads TRBD1 or TRBD2 (6 bases each). The CDR3 covers 15 residues. The germline gives CDR1 MNHNS, CDR2 SASEGT. The CDR3 DNA follows: TGTGCCAGTAGTGACCGGGACAAGGGAGGCGAGACCCAGTACTTC. Translation gives CASSDRDKGGETQYF.

V usage is TRBV7-6 and J usage is TRBJ2-2, with 14 bases that match TRBD2. The CDR3 loop spans 18 amino acids. The V and J ends lost 5 bases and 0 bases, in that order; junction bases with no gene match: 5. In germline, CDR1 is SGHVS, CDR2 FNYEAQ. The CDR3 spells CASSPRLAGGTNTGELFF. The CDR3, as DNA: TGTGCCAGCAGCCCCCGACTAGCGGGAGGGACGAACACCGGGGAGCTGTTTTTT.

The rearrangement uses TRBV7-9 and TRBJ2-5, with TRBD1 matching over 7 bases. Germline trimming cut 4 bases from V and 5 bases from J; bases unmatched to any gene: 4. CDR1 and CDR2 from the germline V gene are SEHNR and FQNEAQ (reference sequence). CDR3 length: 13 residues. CDR3 amino acids: CASSSQGVETQYF. DNA of the CDR3: TGTGCCAGCAGCTCCCAGGGGGTTGAGACCCAGTACTTC.

The V call is TRBV5-1, the J call TRBJ1-1, with D perhaps TRBD1 (5 bases). The V end was cut by 1 base, the J end by 6 bases, with 10 bases between. This CDR3 is 13 amino acids long. From germline, CDR1 is SGHRS and CDR2 YFSETQ. CDR3 protein: CASSLFRGSEAFF. As DNA, the CDR3 is TGCGCCAGCAGCTTGTTTAGGGGCTCTGAAGCTTTCTTT. The full variable domain, its missing parts supplied by reference TRBV5-1 and TRBJ1-1, is KAGVTQTPRYLIKTRGQQVTLSCSPISGHRSVSWYQQTPGQGLQFLFEYFSETQRNKGNFPGRFSGRQFSNSRSEMNVSTLELGDSALYLCASSLFRGSEAFFGQGTRLTVV.

This clone has just a few counts. The chain employs TRBV19 and TRBJ2-1; 14 bases are a match to TRBD2. Germline loops: CDR1 LNHDA, CDR2 SQIVND (reference sequence). The J segment lost 7 bases and the V segment lost 7 bases, leaving 9 bases of the junction unmatched. CDR3 length: 16 residues. The CDR3 DNA is TGTGCCAGTAACCCCGCCAGGACTAGCGGGAGGAATGAGCAGTTCTTC. Translation: CASNPARTSGRNEQFF.

The J gene is TRBJ2-1, the V gene TRBV25-1; D not certain. V gave up 4 bases and J gave up 9 bases, with 7 bases separating them. This CDR3 has 11 residues. Germline CDR1 is MGHDK and CDR2 is SYGVNS. The CDR3 reads CASSASLEQFF. The CDR3 region has the DNA TGTGCCAGCAGTGCTAGTCTTGAGCAGTTCTTC.

The V gene is TRBV19, the J gene TRBJ1-5; maybe TRBD1 (6 bases). CDR3 size: 17 residues. With 6 bases removed from V and 1 base from J, the gap between germline ends came to 19 bases. Germline V gene sequence: CDR1 LNHDA, CDR2 SQIVND (reference sequence). CDR3 sequence: CASSNYNRDGSNQPQHF. CDR3 nucleotide sequence: TGTGCCAGTAGCAACTACAACAGGGACGGGAGCAATCAGCCCCAGCATTTT.

V and J are TRBV25-1 and TRBJ1-2; D might be TRBD1 (5 bases). Germline lookup yields CDR1 MGHDK and CDR2 SYGVNS. This CDR3 is 13 amino acids long. V dropped 2 bases and J dropped 6 bases, with 10 bases sitting between them. The CDR3 sequence: CASSELRVNGYTF. As DNA, the CDR3 is TGTGCCAGCAGTGAACTCAGGGTCAATGGCTACACCTTC.

CDR3 residues: CASSPFWDRAYEQYF. The CDR3, as DNA: TGTGCCAGCTCACCATTTTGGGACCGGGCCTACGAGCAGTACTTC. This sequence joins TRBV18 and TRBJ2-7; D may be TRBD1 or TRBD2 (5 bases each). V was clipped by 2 bases and J by 2 bases, with 13 bases between them. The CDR3 contains 15 residues. Germline values: CDR1 KGHSH, CDR2 LQKENI.

The rearrangement links TRBV7-9 to TRBJ2-1, with D maybe TRBD2 (5 bases). The CDR3 has 15 amino acids. The germline gives CDR1 SEHNR, CDR2 FQNEAQ (reference sequence). V was clipped by 0 bases and J by 0 bases, with 6 bases between them. The CDR3, as DNA: TGTGCCAGCAGCTTAGCGGGGAGCTCCTACAATGAGCAGTTCTTC. This encodes CASSLAGSSYNEQFF.

This clone was detected only once. The chain joins TRBV6-1 to TRBJ2-3; 8 positions match TRBD2. V was clipped by 4 bases and J by 8 bases; unmatched bases: 14. Per the germline V gene, CDR1 is MNHNS and CDR2 is SASEGT. CDR3 size: 16 residues. The CDR3: CASSGQPSGHLGTQYF. The CDR3 DNA reads TGTGCCAGCAGTGGCCAGCCTAGCGGGCACCTTGGTACGCAGTATTTT.

The gene calls are TRBV28 and TRBJ1-5; TRBD1 matches at 7 bases. The germline V gene encodes CDR1 MDHEN and CDR2 SYDVKM. With 6 bases clipped from V and 6 bases from J, the junction kept 5 bases outside the gene matches. This CDR3 spans 13 amino acids. CDR3 loop: CASRGQITQPQHF. CDR3 bases: TGTGCCAGCAGGGGACAGATCACTCAGCCCCAGCATTTT.

The V call is TRBV18, the J call TRBJ2-6, with TRBD1 matching over 8 bases. The V and J ends lost 3 bases and 1 base, in that order; junction bases with no gene match: 8. There are 18 residues in the CDR3. Germline V CDR1 and CDR2: KGHSH, LQKENI. CDR3 DNA: TGTGCCAGCTCACCGACAGGGGCACTCATTTCTGGGGCCAACGTCCTGACTTTC. Its translation is CASSPTGALISGANVLTF.

This sequence joins TRBV7-9 and TRBJ1-5; the match to TRBD1 covers 10 bases. The germline V gene encodes CDR1 SEHNR and CDR2 FQNEAQ (reference sequence). The CDR3 has 14 amino acids. J lost 6 bases, V lost 5 bases, and 4 bases had no gene match. CDR3 region: CASSPWTGGQPQHF. Written as DNA, the CDR3 is TGTGCCAGCAGCCCCTGGACAGGGGGTCAGCCCCAGCATTTT.